Shown below are 5 T cell receptor beta chains from a single sample sequenced in a study of cytomegalovirus exposure and HLA in healthy donors (dated by TCRdb to 2016 to 2017). The library was obtained by the immunoSEQ multiplex PCR assay. The multiplex PCR relied on a mix of 60 forward primers for TCR Vbeta segments and 13 reverse primers for TCR Jbeta segments. In its TCRdb copy, this immuneACCESS table keeps in-frame sequences only and misses some clones. Where compared with another copy, unresolved V genes explain less than half of these, and the others have no known cause. For this sample there are roughly 150,000 clones; 70% to 85% appear just once. Together, the top ten hold 6.5% of the sample. Source material: PBMCs. The receptors were sampled from a man between 35 and 55 years old in good health and CMV-seropositive.

This clone appeared once. V is TRBV5-4 and J is TRBJ2-1; the match to TRBD1 covers 8 bases. The CDR3 consists of 12 residues. With 0 bases clipped from V and 13 bases from J, the junction kept 3 bases outside the gene matches. CDR1 is SGHNT, CDR2 YYREEE, per germline (reference sequence). The CDR3 sequence is CASSLDRGNQFF. The CDR3 DNA sequence: TGTGCCAGCAGCTTGGACAGGGGGAACCAGTTCTTC.

The J gene is TRBJ1-5, the V gene TRBV29-1; D remains unclear. CDR3 length: 13 residues. Trimming removed 0 bases at V and 7 bases at J, with 10 bases between. Per the germline V gene, CDR1 is SQVTM and CDR2 is ANQGSEA. In nucleotides, the CDR3 is TGCAGCGTTGAAGAAGCCCGCGGGCAGCCCCAGCATTTT. This encodes CSVEEARGQPQHF.

This clone came up a few times. The chain joins TRBV5-1 to TRBJ1-3, with 9 bases lining up with TRBD1. Germline assignment: CDR1 SGHRS and CDR2 YFSETQ. This CDR3 comprises 16 residues. The V and J ends lost 0 bases and 0 bases, in that order; junction bases with no gene match: 1. In DNA, the CDR3 is TGCGCCAGCAGCTTGGGGGGACAGGGCTCTGGAAACACCATATATTTT. As protein: CASSLGGQGSGNTIYF.

For the CDR3, the DNA is TGTGCCAGCAGCAGGACTAGTTTAGGTGAGCAGTTCTTC. Translating it yields CASSRTSLGEQFF. This chain links TRBV7-3 with TRBJ2-1; TRBD2 aligns across 7 bases. The V gene's germline CDR1 is SGHTA and CDR2 FQGTGA. J was trimmed by 9 bases and V by 5 bases; bases with no gene match: 7. The CDR3 extends over 13 amino acids.

This clone came up once. The chain couples TRBV28 to TRBJ1-1, with unresolved D. The V end was cut by 8 bases, the J end by 5 bases, with 12 bases between. The CDR3 has 12 residues. Germline assignment: CDR1 MDHEN and CDR2 SYDVKM. The CDR3 reads CASQASATEAFF. The CDR3 DNA follows: TGTGCCAGCCAGGCCTCCGCGACTGAAGCTTTCTTT.